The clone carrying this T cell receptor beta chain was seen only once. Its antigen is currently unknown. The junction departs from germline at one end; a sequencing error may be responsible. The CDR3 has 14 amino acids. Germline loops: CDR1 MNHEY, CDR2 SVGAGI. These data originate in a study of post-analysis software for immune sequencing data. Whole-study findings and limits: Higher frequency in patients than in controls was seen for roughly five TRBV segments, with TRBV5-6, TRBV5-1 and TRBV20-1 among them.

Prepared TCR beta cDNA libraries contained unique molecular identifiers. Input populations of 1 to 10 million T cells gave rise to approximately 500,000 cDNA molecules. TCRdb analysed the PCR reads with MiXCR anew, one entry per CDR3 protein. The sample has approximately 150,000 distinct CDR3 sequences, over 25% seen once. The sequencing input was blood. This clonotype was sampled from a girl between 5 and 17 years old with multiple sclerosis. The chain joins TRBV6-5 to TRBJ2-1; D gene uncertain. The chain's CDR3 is CASTSAVQYSEQVF. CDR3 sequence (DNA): TGTGCCAGCACCTCGGCAGTCCAGTACAGTGAGCAGGTCTTC.